A selection of T cell receptor beta chains follows, all from one sample in a study of blood T cell repertoires in COVID-19. Produced via immunoSEQ multiplex PCR; TCRdb's table is partial and in-frame only. The repertoire consists of a few hundred thousand clones, with 65% to 90% occurring once and the leading ten covering less than 5%. Sequenced material: PBMCs or T cells enriched from blood (not recorded which). The source is a woman in her thirties or forties with acute COVID-19. Each CDR3 is given with its conserved first and last residue. The order of the fields is J gene, clone size, V gene, D gene, CDR3 DNA, CDR3 protein. D genes are given only for firm matches. Size values are once, few and many counts, or a class for expanded clones, and some rows have none.

J: TRBJ2-7; size: NA; V: TRBV7-3; D: NA; DNA: TGTGCCAGCTCGGAGGCCCCTGGGTCCTACGAGCAGTACTTC; CDR3: CASSEAPGSYEQYF
J: TRBJ2-5; size: NA; V: TRBV27; D: TRBD1; DNA: TGTGCCAGCAGTTACTCCAGGGGGCTGAGAAGGGGTCAAGAGACCCAGTACTTC; CDR3: CASSYSRGLRRGQETQYF
J: TRBJ2-1; size: NA; V: TRBV19; D: NA; DNA: TGTGCCAGTAGTCCAGGAACCTTCTACAATGAGCAGTTCTTC; CDR3: CASSPGTFYNEQFF
J: TRBJ2-7; size: NA; V: TRBV7-2; D: TRBD2; DNA: TGTGCCAGCAGCTATAAGGGACTAGCATCCCACGAGCAGTACTTC; CDR3: CASSYKGLASHEQYF
J: TRBJ1-2; size: NA; V: TRBV28; D: NA; DNA: TGTGCCGGCGGGCGGGCCGCCGGGGGCTATGGCTACACCTTC; CDR3: CAGGRAAGGYGYTF
J: TRBJ1-3; size: NA; V: TRBV7-3; D: NA; DNA: TGTGCCAGCAGCACTGGGACACGCTCTGGAAACACCATATATTTT; CDR3: CASSTGTRSGNTIYF
J: TRBJ2-3; size: NA; V: TRBV27; D: TRBD2; DNA: TGTGCCAGCAGTTTATATAGCGGGGGTGCTGCAGATACGCAGTATTTT; CDR3: CASSLYSGGAADTQYF
J: TRBJ2-5; size: NA; V: TRBV6-2/TRBV6-3; D: TRBD2; DNA: TGTGCCAGCAGTTACACTACTAGCGGGAGGGGTGAGACCCAGTACTTC; CDR3: CASSYTTSGRGETQYF
J: TRBJ1-1; size: NA; V: TRBV6-5; D: TRBD1; DNA: TGTGCCAGCAGATGGACAGGGTTGGTATTCACTGAAGCTTTCTTT; CDR3: CASRWTGLVFTEAFF
J: TRBJ2-3; size: once; V: TRBV3-1/TRBV3-2; D: TRBD2; DNA: TGTGCCAGCAGCCATCTCAGCGGGAGAAAGGATACGCAGTATTTT; CDR3: CASSHLSGRKDTQYF
J: TRBJ2-7; size: NA; V: TRBV19; D: TRBD2; DNA: TGTGCCAGTAGTGCCGGGACTAGGGGGTACGAGCAGTACTTC; CDR3: CASSAGTRGYEQYF
J: TRBJ1-5; size: once; V: TRBV28; D: TRBD1; DNA: TGTGCCAGCAGCCCCGGACAGGGTAGTTTTAGCAATCAGCCCCAGCATTTT; CDR3: CASSPGQGSFSNQPQHF
J: TRBJ1-1; size: NA; V: TRBV27; D: NA; DNA: TGTGCCAGCAGTTTATCGGCACCTCCTGTGGTTTATGAAGCTTTCTTT; CDR3: CASSLSAPPVVYEAFF
J: TRBJ2-3; size: NA; V: TRBV18; D: NA; DNA: TGTGCCAGCTCACCACAGGGGGTCACAGATACGCAGTATTTT; CDR3: CASSPQGVTDTQYF
J: TRBJ2-3; size: NA; V: TRBV28; D: TRBD2; DNA: TGTGCCAGCAGTTCACAGGGAGCGGGAGTTATGGCAGATACGCAGTATTTT; CDR3: CASSSQGAGVMADTQYF
J: TRBJ2-7; size: NA; V: TRBV18; D: TRBD1; DNA: TGTGCCAGCTCACGAAACAGGGGACAAGTCTACGAGCAGTACTTC; CDR3: CASSRNRGQVYEQYF
J: TRBJ2-7; size: NA; V: TRBV18; D: NA; DNA: TGTGCCAGCTCAGCGTCTATGCGCGAGCAGTACTTC; CDR3: CASSASMREQYF
J: TRBJ2-1; size: NA; V: TRBV5-6; D: TRBD2; DNA: TGTGCCAGCAGCTTGGTTAGCGGGTCCTGGAATGAGCAGTTCTTC; CDR3: CASSLVSGSWNEQFF
J: TRBJ1-5; size: NA; V: TRBV3-1/TRBV3-2; D: NA; DNA: TGTGCCAGCAGCCAAGGTTCAGGAACGAATCAGCCCCAGCATTTT; CDR3: CASSQGSGTNQPQHF
J: TRBJ2-7; size: few; V: TRBV5-1; D: NA; DNA: TGCGCCAGCAGAGGACAGCAACAGCAGTACTTC; CDR3: CASRGQQQQYF
J: TRBJ2-7; size: NA; V: TRBV6-2/TRBV6-3; D: TRBD1; DNA: TGTGCCAGCAGCCTAATCCGGGACAGGGACTACGAGCAGTACTTC; CDR3: CASSLIRDRDYEQYF
J: TRBJ1-1; size: NA; V: TRBV27; D: NA; DNA: TGTGCCAGCAGATTTTCTTCGGGACAACCGAACACTGAAGCTTTCTTT; CDR3: CASRFSSGQPNTEAFF
J: TRBJ1-1; size: NA; V: TRBV19; D: NA; DNA: TGTGCCAGTAGTTCCCTGGACAGAGAAGCTTTCTTT; CDR3: CASSSLDREAFF
J: TRBJ1-2; size: NA; V: TRBV28; D: NA; DNA: TGTGCCAGCAGTTTATTGCAGGGTGGCTACACCTTC; CDR3: CASSLLQGGYTF
J: TRBJ2-1; size: NA; V: TRBV19; D: TRBD2; DNA: TGTGCCAGTAAAAAGGGACTAGCCAATGAGCAGTTCTTC; CDR3: CASKKGLANEQFF
J: TRBJ1-2; size: NA; V: TRBV3-1/TRBV3-2; D: TRBD1; DNA: TGTGCCAGCAGCCTGGGGACAGGCAGGAGGGTTAACTATGGCTACACCTTC; CDR3: CASSLGTGRRVNYGYTF
J: TRBJ2-5; size: NA; V: TRBV19; D: NA; DNA: TGTGCCAGTAGTATAGTCAGGGGGGAAGAGACCCAGTACTTC; CDR3: CASSIVRGEETQYF
J: TRBJ2-1; size: once; V: TRBV13; D: TRBD2; DNA: TGTGCCAGCAGCTTCGAGACTAGCGGGAGGGCCGGGTACAATGAGCAGTTCTTC; CDR3: CASSFETSGRAGYNEQFF
J: TRBJ2-6; size: NA; V: TRBV5-1; D: TRBD1; DNA: TGCGCCAGCGGACAGGGGAAAGAGGGGGCCAACGTCCTGACTTTC; CDR3: CASGQGKEGANVLTF
J: TRBJ2-5; size: NA; V: TRBV6-5; D: NA; DNA: TGTGCCAGCAGTACTGGGGGGAAGACGTACTTC; CDR3: CASSTGGKTYF
J: TRBJ2-1; size: NA; V: TRBV6-5; D: NA; DNA: TGTGCCACCATCTTGTCTGCCTCGGGTTACAATGAGCAGTTCTTC; CDR3: CATILSASGYNEQFF
J: TRBJ2-5; size: NA; V: TRBV24-1; D: TRBD2; DNA: TGTGCCACCAGTGACCAAGGACTAGCGGAAGAGACCCAGTACTTC; CDR3: CATSDQGLAEETQYF
J: TRBJ2-1; size: NA; V: TRBV7-9; D: NA; DNA: TGTGCCAGCAGCCCTTACGTTAGAGAGGGTGAGCAGTTCTTC; CDR3: CASSPYVREGEQFF
J: TRBJ2-1; size: NA; V: TRBV7-9; D: TRBD2; DNA: TGTGCCAGCAGCTCCATTAGCGGGAGAGGTTCTGAGCAGTTCTTC; CDR3: CASSSISGRGSEQFF
J: TRBJ1-6; size: NA; V: TRBV7-9; D: TRBD1; DNA: TGTGCCAGCAGCCCCGGGACAGGGGTGGCGAATTCACCCCTCCACTTT; CDR3: CASSPGTGVANSPLHF
J: TRBJ2-5; size: NA; V: TRBV7-2; D: NA; DNA: TGTGCCAGCAGCTTACAATGGCAGGGGATTCAGACCCAGTACTTC; CDR3: CASSLQWQGIQTQYF
J: TRBJ1-6; size: NA; V: TRBV2; D: TRBD1; DNA: TGTGCCAGCAGTGAATCTGGGACAGATATCACGCTAATCCACTTT; CDR3: CASSESGTDITLIHF
J: TRBJ1-2; size: NA; V: TRBV28; D: NA; DNA: TGTGCCAGCAGTCTCCCGGGCTATGGCTACACCTTC; CDR3: CASSLPGYGYTF
J: TRBJ1-5; size: NA; V: TRBV2; D: NA; DNA: TGTGCCAGCAGTGAAGATAGGACAGCGAATCAGCCCCAGCATTTT; CDR3: CASSEDRTANQPQHF
J: TRBJ1-5; size: few; V: TRBV28; D: NA; DNA: TGTGCCAGCAGTTTATCTTCAGGACTCGGCAATCAGCCCCAGCATTTT; CDR3: CASSLSSGLGNQPQHF
J: TRBJ2-5; size: NA; V: TRBV28; D: TRBD2; DNA: TGTGCCAGCAGTTTAGGGGATCGGGGGGGCCAAGAGACCCAGTACTTC; CDR3: CASSLGDRGGQETQYF
J: TRBJ2-2; size: few; V: TRBV7-9; D: NA; DNA: TGTGCCAGCAGCCTCGGGGTATTGGACACCGGGGAGCTGTTTTTT; CDR3: CASSLGVLDTGELFF
J: TRBJ2-5; size: NA; V: TRBV4-2; D: NA; DNA: TGTGCCAGCAGCCAAGATGTGACTAACCAAGAGACCCAGTACTTC; CDR3: CASSQDVTNQETQYF
J: TRBJ2-7; size: NA; V: TRBV9; D: NA; DNA: TGTGCCAGCAGCGAGTCGGACAACCTAGGAAGTTGGGAGCAGTACTTC; CDR3: CASSESDNLGSWEQYF
J: TRBJ2-7; size: few; V: TRBV28; D: TRBD1; DNA: TGTGCCAGCAGTTTAGGACAGGGGGCCGAGCAGTACTTC; CDR3: CASSLGQGAEQYF
J: TRBJ2-7; size: NA; V: TRBV2; D: TRBD1; DNA: TGTGCCAGCAGTCTGGGACAGGACAGCTCCTACGAGCAGTACTTC; CDR3: CASSLGQDSSYEQYF
J: TRBJ1-4; size: NA; V: TRBV25-1; D: TRBD1; DNA: TGTGCCAGCAGTGACCCAGGACAGGGCCCTAATGAAAAACTGTTTTTT; CDR3: CASSDPGQGPNEKLFF
J: TRBJ2-5; size: many; V: TRBV4-1; D: NA; DNA: TGCGCCAGCAGCCCGGAGCGGGAGACCCAGTACTTC; CDR3: CASSPERETQYF
J: TRBJ2-4; size: NA; V: TRBV9; D: NA; DNA: TGTGCCAGCAGCGTAGGTATGGCGACAGAGGCCAAAAACATTCAGTACTTC; CDR3: CASSVGMATEAKNIQYF
J: TRBJ2-1; size: NA; V: TRBV29-1; D: NA; DNA: TGCAGCGTTAAAAGGGGGGGACGGTCCTACAATGAGCAGTTCTTC; CDR3: CSVKRGGRSYNEQFF